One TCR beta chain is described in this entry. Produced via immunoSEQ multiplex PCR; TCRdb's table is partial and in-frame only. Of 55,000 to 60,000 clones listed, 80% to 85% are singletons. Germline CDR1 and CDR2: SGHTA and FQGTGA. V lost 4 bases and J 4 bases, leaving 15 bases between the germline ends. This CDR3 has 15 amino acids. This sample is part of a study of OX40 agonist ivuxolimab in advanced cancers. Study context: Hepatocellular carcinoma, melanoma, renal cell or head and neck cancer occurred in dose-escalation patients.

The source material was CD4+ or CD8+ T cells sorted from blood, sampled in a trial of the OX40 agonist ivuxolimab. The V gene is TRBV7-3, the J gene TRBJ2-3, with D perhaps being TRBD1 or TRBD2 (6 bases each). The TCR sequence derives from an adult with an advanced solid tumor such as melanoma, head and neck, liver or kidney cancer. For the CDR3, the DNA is TGTGCCAGCAGCTCAACGGGGGCGGGCGCAGATACGCAGTATTTT. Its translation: CASSSTGAGADTQYF.